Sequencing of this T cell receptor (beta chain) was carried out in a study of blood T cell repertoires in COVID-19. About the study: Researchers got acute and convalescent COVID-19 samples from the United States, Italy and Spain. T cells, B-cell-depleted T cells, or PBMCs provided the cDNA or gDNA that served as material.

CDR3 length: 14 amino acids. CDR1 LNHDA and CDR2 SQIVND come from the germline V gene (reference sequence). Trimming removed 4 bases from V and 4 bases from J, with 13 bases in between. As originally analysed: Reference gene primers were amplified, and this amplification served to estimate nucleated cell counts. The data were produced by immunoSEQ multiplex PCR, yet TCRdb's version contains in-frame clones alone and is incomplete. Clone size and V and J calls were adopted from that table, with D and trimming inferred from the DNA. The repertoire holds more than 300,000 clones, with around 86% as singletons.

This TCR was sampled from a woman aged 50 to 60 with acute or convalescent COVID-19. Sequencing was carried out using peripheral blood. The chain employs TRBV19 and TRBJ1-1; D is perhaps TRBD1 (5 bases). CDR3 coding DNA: TGTGCCAGTAGTAGGGCGGGGCTGGTCACTGAAGCTTTCTTT. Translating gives CASSRAGLVTEAFF.